One TCR beta chain is described in this entry. Antigen unknown. Profiled with immunoSEQ multiplex PCR; TCRdb holds only in-frame clones, not every one. The table shows about 140,000 clones, with 92% occurring only once. The CDR3 totals 14 residues. CDR1 is DFQATT, CDR2 SNEGSKA, per germline (reference sequence). V lost 3 bases and J 4 bases, leaving 15 bases between the germline ends. The data are from a study of T cell responses to AZD1222 COVID-19 vaccine. General study points: Targeting of unmutated variant regions was reportedly seen in nearly half of spike-specific TCRs. Donors in the cohort were predominantly white British and more often female, and clonal diversity was possibly underestimated.

The source of this sequence is an adult who received the AZD1222 COVID-19 vaccine. The V call is TRBV20-1, the J call TRBJ1-2; D is ambiguous. Sequencing used peripheral blood, obtained 28 days after the second AZD1222 dose. CDR3 sequence: CSASLEGSLYGYTF. CDR3 in DNA: TGCAGTGCTAGTTTGGAGGGCTCTCTCTATGGCTACACCTTC.